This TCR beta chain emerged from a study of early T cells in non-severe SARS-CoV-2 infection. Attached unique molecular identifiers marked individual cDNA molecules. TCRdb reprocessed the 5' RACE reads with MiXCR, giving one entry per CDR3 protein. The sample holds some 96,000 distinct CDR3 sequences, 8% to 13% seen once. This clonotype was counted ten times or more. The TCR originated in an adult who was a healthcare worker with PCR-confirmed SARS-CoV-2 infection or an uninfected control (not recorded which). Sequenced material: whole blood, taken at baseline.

For the CDR3, the DNA is TGTGCCAGCAGACCATCTTTGACTAGTTCCGAGCAGTACTTC. Its protein product is CASRPSLTSSEQYF. The J gene is TRBJ2-7, the V gene TRBV7-9, with a weak D call TRBD2 (6 bases). Trimming pared 6 bases from V and 6 bases from J, leaving 18 bases between. Germline lookup yields CDR1 SEHNR and CDR2 FQNEAQ (reference sequence). This CDR3 is built from 14 residues.